This T cell receptor beta chain derives from a study of blood T cell repertoires in COVID-19. Generated by immunoSEQ multiplex PCR, the TCRdb table keeps only in-frame clones and is missing some. The sample includes roughly 220,000 clones, around 88% of them seen just once. The germline CDR1 and CDR2 sequences are MNHEY and SVGAGI. V lost 2 bases to trimming and J lost 5 bases; unmatched junction nucleotides: 10. The CDR3 has 16 amino acids. Individuals aged roughly 18 to 95 years were recruited from 24 US areas. The rearrangement uses TRBV6-5 and TRBJ1-2; 8 positions agree with TRBD1. The source is a woman aged 50 to 60 with acute COVID-19. Sequencing was done on a sample of PBMCs or T cells enriched from blood (not recorded which). CDR3 coding DNA: TGTGCCAGCAGTTACCAAGTAACAGGGGGACGGTATGGCTACACCTTC. This gives the protein CASSYQVTGGRYGYTF.